Included here is one TCR beta chain sequence, with context. The CDR3 is 15 amino acids. J lost 2 bases, V lost 8 bases, and 6 bases had no gene match. Germline V lookup: CDR1 SNHLY, CDR2 FYNNEI. Clones were read by immunoSEQ multiplex PCR, and TCRdb kept only the in-frame ones, dropping some. The sample comprises 110,000 or so clones, 90% to 95% of which are singletons, and 3.8% rests with the top ten. At least one anti-epileptic drug was given before surgery. This sample is part of a study of brain T cells in children with intractable seizures. V and J are TRBV2 and TRBJ1-5; 10 bases are a match to TRBD1. This clonotype was obtained from a boy in the first two years of life with hemimegalencephaly and intractable seizures. The specimen comprised peripheral blood, sampled at surgery. Here the CDR3 reads CASAGTGVGNQPQHF. Written as DNA, the CDR3 is TGTGCCAGCGCCGGGACAGGGGTCGGCAATCAGCCCCAGCATTTT.